The clone carrying this T cell receptor beta chain has only a few counts. Its antigen is undetermined. This entry is derived from a study of CD8 T cells in ankylosing spondylitis. Study-level results: Eight highly homologous variants formed a TCR beta motif that appeared characteristic of ankylosing spondylitis blood. There were earlier reports of some motif variants in reactive arthritis synovial fluid and blood.

Germline CDR1 and CDR2: SGHRS and YFSETQ. The CDR3 is made up of 15 amino acids. V was clipped by 1 base and J by 1 base, with 11 bases between them. TCRdb itself ran the 5' RACE reads through MiXCR, one entry per CDR3 protein. This table holds a few hundred thousand distinct CDR3 sequences, around 22% found once. This clonotype was sampled from a male donor with ankylosing spondylitis. Material for sequencing was blood, either unsorted or a sorted T cell fraction (not recorded which). J is TRBJ2-5 and V is TRBV5-1; perhaps TRBD2 as D (6 bases). The CDR3 sequence: CASSLFSGFQETQYF. The CDR3 DNA is TGCGCCAGCAGCTTGTTTAGCGGATTCCAAGAGACCCAGTACTTC.